This TCR beta chain stems from a study of CXCR3 chemokines and chemotherapy response in bladder cancer (dated by TCRdb to 2021 to 2024). For the wider study: The study tested whether activity of the CXCR3 chemokine system within human bladder cancer tumors predicted response to chemotherapy.

Trimming at the junction amounts to 0 bases on V and 7 bases on J, and the germline ends lie 5 bases apart. Based on the germline V gene, the CDR1 and CDR2 sequences are SGHDT and YYEEEE. The CDR3 has 13 amino acids, counting the end cysteine and phenylalanine. Only the CDR3 part of the read is kept: 39 bases, read in frame from the first base. This clonotype was seen many times. The target of this receptor is not known. No base quality values were provided; no much bigger clone lies one nucleotide off. Receptor amplification or capture employed PCR. The run used an Illumina HiSeq 2500. TCRdb took the public reads, trimmed them with fastp at Q25, ran MiXCR for clone calling and kept in-frame beta chains. Each entry merges the rows of one CDR3 protein and shows their most common DNA and genes. This sample is represented by 13,000 or so distinct CDR3 sequences; roughly 12% of them were singletons. The top ten clones comprise 25% to 30% of the sample.

The sample here was taken from a patient whose treatment included neoadjuvant chemotherapy. The receptor comes from a human donor with bladder cancer that did not respond to neoadjuvant chemotherapy. The rearranged segments are TRBV5-6 and TRBJ1-6, with the D gene too uncertain to name. The DNA sequence follows: TGTGCCAGCAGCTTGGAAAAGAATTCACCCCTCCACTTT. This codes for CASSLEKNSPLHF.